This record concerns one TCR beta chain sequence. The clone's antigen remains unknown. Base qualities are not provided; no much larger clone lies one nucleotide away. Trimmed from V: 2 bases; trimmed from J: 4 bases; junction bases lacking a gene match: 6. CDR1 and CDR2 were assigned from the germline V gene (reference sequence) as MNHEY and SMNVEV. Inclusive of the bounding cysteine and phenylalanine, the CDR3 is 16 residues long. CDR3 DNA only is kept here, 48 bases in frame from base 1. The entry originates in a study of cytomegalovirus exposure and HLA in healthy donors (dated by TCRdb to between 2016 and 2019). About the study as a whole: According to an earlier analysis of a few hundred of the donors, about 180 million T cells yielded 117 million unique TCR beta sequences and 250 to 350 Gb of sequence data. An early release covering roughly 600 HLA-typed donors comprised about 320 gigabases of sequencing data and approximately 85 million unique TCR sequences. Of the roughly 400 genotyped donors, more than 75% were placed in the genetic ancestry cluster associated with self-reported Caucasian donors. The study aimed to test whether cataloging public T cell receptors could reveal signatures of past pathogen exposure. The study profiled the T cell repertoires of about 720 subjects by immunosequencing and related them to cytomegalovirus serostatus. Besides the first cohort of some 670 subjects, a separate validation cohort made up of 120 different subjects was used. The study combined high-throughput TCR immunosequencing, statistical association of individual TCRs with disease status, and machine learning to predict cytomegalovirus infection status. A later analysis re-examined previously published TCR beta repertoires from about 700 donors and added high-resolution HLA genotyping to investigate patterns of TCR occurrence. Rather than using new phenotypic data, the later analysis identified candidate immune exposures from TCR beta sequences and from how often those sequences occurred across donors. An earlier analysis of more than 450 of the donors used high-throughput TCR beta sequencing to judge whether each TCR beta V gene segment behaved as functional or pseudogenic. Donor age, sex, ethnicity and CMV serostatus were collected together with the repertoire data. A later genetic analysis took genome-wide SNP genotypes for about three fifths of the roughly 700 donors and used that subset as a discovery cohort. All discovery cohort repertoires had been generated using a single sequencing platform. HLA typing included class I and class II loci at four-digit resolution. Typing coverage varied by locus: about 620-640 donors for A, B, C, DRB1 and DQB1; 500 to 550 for DQA1; more than 600 for DPA1; 400 to 480 for DPB1. Because of strong linkage in the cohort, a handful of DR-DQ haplotypes were treated as single units for association and clustering. On average, 235,054 unique TCR beta nucleotide sequences were sequenced per donor among roughly 430 genotyped donors of the cohort, with roughly 18% of those sequences being non-productive. General findings and caveats noted by the study authors: A later genetic analysis reported fewer N-insertions in productive TCRs among donors in an Asian-associated ancestry cluster than the approximately 700-donor mean. Specific HLA alleles were associated with 15,000 to 20,000 TCR beta sequences at a false discovery rate of 0.05 in a later analysis. Most TCR sequences were observed very rarely across donors, whereas some public TCRs were present in many individuals. Roughly uniform sequencing depth across donors was assumed in presence/absence analyses, although this assumption may not hold. The earlier analysis of some 540 of the donors excluded 15 to 20 rarely observed V segments, including chromosome 9 orphons, because counts were too low. A few of the identified cytomegalovirus-associated TCR beta chains were confirmed in vitro to be specific for cytomegalovirus antigens. Correlated functional status among segregating V segments might reflect linkage disequilibrium, but an unknown experimental factor could not be ruled out. A later genetic analysis associated a missense DCLRE1C variant with V-gene and J-gene trimming of TCR beta chains, and an independent cohort replicated the association. The cohort was sequenced for TCR beta chains only, and without alpha or paired-chain data the features that could be detected were limited. Because HLA typing was missing for some donors at each locus, association tests included only the typed subset. In a later analysis, HLA-associated TCR beta chains were found to be more clonally expanded and to have lower generation probabilities than equally common non-associated chains. Some IMGT-functional V segments, including TRBV6-2 and TRBV6-3, could not be told apart with the 87-base-pair reads, so those segments were excluded. The classifier was reported to diagnose cytomegalovirus status with high specificity and sensitivity in both the original and validation cohorts. According to a later analysis, parvovirus B19, influenza, CMV and Epstein-Barr virus appeared linked to several top co-occurrence clusters. The study gave a list of more than 150 TCR beta chains associated with cytomegalovirus. The sequencing pipeline was judged likely to have produced a cluster of highly shared sequence variants as a technical artifact. A further reported finding was that TCR beta sequences accurately predicted the HLA-A and HLA-B alleles for most subjects in the first cohort. It was suggested by the authors that the approach could potentially be generalized to other disease states and immunological phenotypes. When HLA alleles, especially DR and DQ, strongly co-occurred, attributing TCR associations to individual alleles was difficult. CMV serostatus was the only immune exposure information available for the cohort. A later analysis found that most CMV-associated TCR beta chains appeared HLA-restricted, with HLA associations seemingly driven largely by CMV exposure. A later analysis found that TCR association rates varied across HLA loci, with DRB1 alleles showing the most associated TCRs and HLA-C alleles the fewest. An earlier analysis of approximately 530 of the donors showed that most TCR beta V segments appeared in productive rearrangements either about 87% or about 30% of the time, which broadly matched IMGT annotations.

The library was prepared using the immunoSEQ multiplex PCR assay. A mixture of 60 forward primers for TCR Vbeta segments and 13 reverse primers for TCR Jbeta segments was used in the multiplex PCR. The CDR3 region of rearranged TCR beta genes was amplified from genomic DNA with a multiplex PCR assay. Amplified TCR beta libraries were sequenced as 87-base-pair reads on the Illumina HiSeq System. From the authors' description of their analysis: A later analysis counted some 80 million unique TCR beta chains across the 500 to 850 repertoires, and roughly 11 million of these chains were shared by at least two donors. A nearest-neighbor algorithm error-corrected the raw reads and collapsed the reads into unique sequences, merging closely related sequences to remove PCR and sequencing errors. To assign V, D and J gene segments, CDR3 sequences were aligned to IMGT reference sequences. For a sequence to be retained, at least a six-nucleotide match to both a V gene segment and a J gene segment was required. A rearrangement counted as productive if the CDR3 had no stop codons and remained in frame with V and J, and every other rearrangement counted as non-productive. Following IMGT convention, CDR3 was defined as the stretch from the second conserved V-encoded cysteine to the conserved J-encoded phenylalanine. The earlier analysis of about 500 of the donors excluded sequences that lacked an unambiguous match to a single V gene segment. In an earlier analysis of approximately 560 of the donors, a V segment was called functional when productive rearrangements were above 56.7%, and segregating when the standard deviation between donors exceeded 5%. To diagnose cytomegalovirus status from the catalog of TCR beta chain sequences, a statistical classification framework was built. In a later analysis, TCR nucleotide sequences were compared against IMGT/GENE-DB human TR gene sequences so that V and J genes could be assigned. In a later analysis, CDR3 sequences and most-parsimonious VDJ recombination scenarios were assigned using the TCRdist pipeline. In a later analysis, each TCR beta chain was defined by its CDR3 amino acid sequence together with its V-gene family, and reads without a unique V-gene family were excluded. To address suspected cross-contamination and a sequencing artifact, a later analysis removed roughly 640 highly shared, low-generation-probability nucleotide sequences. In a later analysis, a clonal expansion index for each public chain was calculated from normalized within-repertoire ranks of inferred template counts. In a later analysis, generation probabilities were computed using a VDJ recombination model fitted to out-of-frame rearrangements, and the results were checked against IGoR. In a later analysis, hypergeometric tests were used to score TCR-TCR, TCR-HLA and TCR-CMV co-occurrence, with a repertoire-size bias correction applied to TCR pairs. To estimate false discovery rates, a later analysis permuted the HLA or CMV assignments 20 times. A later analysis grouped co-occurring TCRs with DBSCAN, adding TCRdist sequence similarity when clustering within HLA-allele-positive subsets. For co-occurrence clustering, repertoires with fewer than 30,000 or more than 120,000 public chains were excluded, along with 4 to 6 repertoires with anomalous nucleotide sharing. TCRdb took this table from immuneACCESS and kept in-frame rearrangements with V and J called. Such tables lack part of the clones; where checked against another copy, unresolved V genes explain under half of the gap, and the rest is unexplained. Clone size and the V and J calls come from that table; the DNA yielded D and trimming. The sample table holds some 180,000 clones, of which about 9% were seen once. The ten largest clones take up roughly 1.4% of the sample.

The cohort was made up of 500 to 850 healthy bone marrow donors. At the time of sampling, all cohort members were nominally healthy, though unrecorded immune exposures were likely present. The donor was CMV seropositive and was included in the group of almost 300 seropositive cohort members. A peripheral blood sample was collected from each donor, and TCR beta sequencing was performed on peripheral blood mononuclear cells. Genomic DNA extraction from the blood cell samples was performed with the Qiagen DNeasy Blood Extraction Kit. The chain was built from TRBV27 and TRBJ2-1, and TRBD1 aligns with 9 junction nucleotides. The origin of this receptor is a woman aged 25-40 years in good health and CMV-seropositive. The sample comprised PBMCs. Here the CDR3 is given as CASSLGTGTGYNEQFF. The DNA is as follows: TGTGCCAGCAGTTTAGGGACAGGGACGGGGTACAATGAGCAGTTCTTC.